Following are 13 T cell receptor beta chains from one sample sequenced in a study of T cells in tuberculosis. Specified time point: new active TB diagnosis, blood taken before or within 7 days of starting treatment. The protocol was immunoSEQ multiplex PCR, while the TCRdb copy is restricted to in-frame clones and leaves out a portion. The sample has approximately 31,000 clones; 86% are singletons. This specimen consisted of PBMCs, obtained at tuberculosis diagnosis. Receptors were obtained from an adult with tuberculosis.

V and J are TRBV5-5 and TRBJ1-3; D not resolved. CDR3 length: 15 amino acids. V lost 2 bases and J 3 bases, leaving 12 bases between the germline ends. CDR1 and CDR2 from the germline V gene are SGHKS and YYEKEE (reference sequence). CDR3 in DNA: TGTGCCAGCAGCTTCCAGGTTCGGCTTGGAAACACCATATATTTT. It codes for CASSFQVRLGNTIYF.

The V gene is TRBV28, the J gene TRBJ1-2; D not resolved. V was shortened by 2 bases and J by 0 bases, with 4 bases between the two germline ends. The CDR3 sequence is 13 residues long. Germline V lookup: CDR1 MDHEN, CDR2 SYDVKM. CDR3 DNA: TGTGCCAGCAGTTTAGGGCCTAACTATGGCTACACCTTC. It translates to CASSLGPNYGYTF.

The rearrangement joins TRBV7-8 to TRBJ2-3; 8 bases are a match to TRBD1. V lost 0 bases, J lost 4 bases, and 3 bases stayed unmatched. The germline gives CDR1 SGHVS, CDR2 FQNEAQ. The CDR3 is 15 residues long. CDR3 nucleotides: TGTGCCAGCAGCTTAGCGGCAGGGGGCGCAGATACGCAGTATTTT. Its translation is CASSLAAGGADTQYF.

The gene calls are TRBV5-1 and TRBJ1-1; 9 bases map to TRBD1. Germline V CDR1 and CDR2: SGHRS, YFSETQ. V shed 3 bases and J 0 bases; nucleotides not matched to a gene: 9. The CDR3 has 17 residues. CDR3 in DNA: TGCGCCAGCAGCTCCGGACAGGGGAGTAAAATGAACACTGAAGCTTTCTTT. This sequence encodes CASSSGQGSKMNTEAFF.

The chain combines TRBV28 with TRBJ1-5; TRBD1 matches 7 bases. CDR3 length equals 14 residues. Germline V gene sequence: CDR1 MDHEN, CDR2 SYDVKM. The J segment lost 5 bases and the V segment lost 0 bases, leaving 1 base of the junction unmatched. CDR3 in DNA: TGTGCCAGCAGTTTATGGGGACAGTATCAGCCCCAGCATTTT. Protein sequence: CASSLWGQYQPQHF.

The V gene is TRBV7-9, the J gene TRBJ2-1; 11 positions agree with TRBD2. There are 16 residues in the CDR3. The V gene's germline CDR1 is SEHNR and CDR2 FQNEAQ (reference sequence). V dropped 5 bases and J dropped 5; count of bases not matched to a gene: 8. DNA for the CDR3: TGTGCCAGCAGCCCGGGGGCTAGCGGGAGGAACAATGAGCAGTTCTTC. Its protein product is CASSPGASGRNNEQFF. The entire variable domain, with the rest obtained from reference TRBV7-9 and TRBJ2-1, is as follows: DTGVSQNPRHKITKRGQNVTFRCDPISEHNRLYWYRQTLGQGPEFLTYFQNEAQLEKSRLLSDRFSAERPKGSFSTLEIQRTEQGDSAMYLCASSPGASGRNNEQFFGPGTRLTVL.

The chain uses TRBV28 and TRBJ1-1, with a possible D match to TRBD1 (6 bases). V was pared by 7 bases and J by 1 base, with 16 bases between. The CDR3 extends over 15 amino acids. Germline V lookup: CDR1 MDHEN, CDR2 SYDVKM. The CDR3 spells CASIPPGGTNTEAFF. The CDR3 DNA follows: TGTGCCAGCATCCCCCCGGGGGGCACGAACACTGAAGCTTTCTTT. Full variable domain (outside the CDR3, taken from reference TRBV28 and TRBJ1-1): DVKVTQSSRYLVKRTGEKVFLECVQDMDHENMFWYRQDPGLGLRLIYFSYDVKMKEKGDIPEGYSVSREKKERFSLILESASTNQTSMYLCASIPPGGTNTEAFFGQGTRLTVV.

The rearrangement uses TRBV19 and TRBJ1-5; D is perhaps TRBD1 (6 bases). The CDR3 covers 14 residues. V lost 5 bases, J lost 4 bases, and 12 bases lay in between. From germline, CDR1 is LNHDA and CDR2 SQIVND (reference sequence). CDR3 in amino acids: CASSQQQGNQPQHF. Here the CDR3 DNA reads TGTGCCAGTAGTCAACAACAGGGTAATCAGCCCCAGCATTTT.

This clone has just a few counts. V gene TRBV30 combines with J gene TRBJ1-1, with D perhaps TRBD1 (6 bases). Trimming pared 3 bases from V and 0 bases from J, leaving 11 bases between. The CDR3 totals 14 residues. CDR1 and CDR2 (germline): GTSNPN, SVGIG (reference sequence). DNA of the CDR3: TGTGCCTGGAGGCAGGGGACCTTGAACACTGAAGCTTTCTTT. Residues: CAWRQGTLNTEAFF.

The chain links TRBV6-1 to TRBJ2-7, with 7 nucleotides matching TRBD2. The CDR3 consists of 16 residues. Germline V gene sequence: CDR1 MNHNS, CDR2 SASEGT. Trimming at V came to 2 bases and at J to 0 bases, leaving 7 bases not matched to a gene. For the CDR3, the DNA is TGTGCCAGCAGTGAATTGGGAGGGGCTAGCTCCTACGAGCAGTACTTC. Translation: CASSELGGASSYEQYF.

The chain combines TRBV9 with TRBJ1-2, with D perhaps matching TRBD1 (5 bases). Trimming pared 3 bases from V and 7 bases from J, leaving 13 bases between. This CDR3 is built from 13 residues. The germline gives CDR1 SGDLS, CDR2 YYNGEE. The CDR3 loop reads CASSAPGGFGYTF. The CDR3 coding sequence is TGTGCCAGCAGCGCACCCGGGGGGTTTGGCTACACCTTC.

The chain is built from TRBV5-1 and TRBJ2-7; 10 nucleotides agree with TRBD1. This CDR3 is 15 amino acids long. Germline lookup yields CDR1 SGHRS and CDR2 YFSETQ. V was pared by 4 bases and J by 1 base, with 5 bases of the junction left unmatched. The CDR3 DNA reads TGCGCCAGCAGCCCTGGACAGGGGGGTTCCTACGAGCAGTACTTC. Residues: CASSPGQGGSYEQYF.

The chain joins TRBV27 to TRBJ1-2; D is unclear. Trimming pared 5 bases from V and 5 bases from J, leaving 18 bases between. CDR3 length: 15 residues. Germline values: CDR1 MNHEY, CDR2 SMNVEV (reference sequence). As DNA, the CDR3 is TGTGCCAGCAGTACGGGGAGTTCAGACCTTTATGGCTACACCTTC. This encodes CASSTGSSDLYGYTF.